The next 11 T cell receptor beta chains were all read from a single sample in a study of T cells in localized non-small cell lung cancer. Assay: immunoSEQ multiplex PCR; the TCRdb copy retains only in-frame clones and omits some. The sample records more than 1,500 clones, around a third being singletons. The sample was lung tumor tissue, taken before any cancer treatment. The source is a male donor older than 55 with stage III squamous cell lung carcinoma.

The rearrangement links TRBV14 to TRBJ1-2; possibly TRBD1 for D (6 bases). The CDR3 totals 15 residues. Germline-derived CDR1 and CDR2 are SGHDN and FVKESK. Trimming took 1 base from V and 5 from J, leaving 14 bases between them. CDR3 sequence (DNA): TGTGCCAGCAGCCAAGGTGATGGACAGATTTATGGCTACACCTTC. It codes for CASSQGDGQIYGYTF.

J is TRBJ1-3 and V is TRBV11-3; unclear D gene. The CDR3 loop spans 14 amino acids. CDR1 SGHNT and CDR2 YENEEA come from the germline V gene. Deletions cut 1 base from V and 0 bases from J, with 4 bases between. The CDR3 loop is CASSLGGSGNTIYF. DNA for the CDR3: TGTGCCAGCAGCTTAGGTGGCTCTGGAAACACCATATATTTT.

V is TRBV28 and J is TRBJ2-3, with 8 bases identical to TRBD2. Germline V gene data show CDR1 as MDHEN and CDR2 as SYDVKM. Trimming cost V 8 bases and J 4 bases; bases outside gene matches: 8. The CDR3 is made up of 14 amino acids. The CDR3 DNA is TGTGCCAGCCGGCCAGCGGGGGAATCAGATACGCAGTATTTT. Amino acid sequence: CASRPAGESDTQYF.

Note on this clone: Its ends do not fully match the called genes, so a read error is possible. This sequence joins TRBV6-8 and TRBJ2-5; D is possibly TRBD1 or TRBD2 (5 bases each). Germline CDR1 reads MNHGY; CDR2 reads SAAAGT. The CDR3 runs to 16 residues. The CDR3 loop reads CAISAEGFPAEVSRYF. The CDR3, as DNA: TGTGCCATCAGTGCCGAGGGGTTTCCAGCGGAGGTTTCGAGGTACTTC.

This clone is labeled large. This chain uses TRBV11-3 with TRBJ1-4; maybe TRBD1 (5 bases). Trimming removed 5 bases at V and 11 bases at J, with 21 bases between. The CDR3 is made up of 15 amino acids. CDR1 SGHNT and CDR2 YENEEA come from the germline V gene. Written as DNA, the CDR3 is TGTGCCAGCAGCCAAGGACGGGACCCCGAGGGGAAACTGTTTTTT. Protein product: CASSQGRDPEGKLFF.

The V gene is TRBV6-7, the J gene TRBJ2-3, with 7 bases matching TRBD2. TRBV6-7 is known as an ORF, though its function is uncertain. V lost 7 bases and J lost 0; bases outside the gene matches: 4. The CDR3 has 14 amino acids. The CDR3: CASNSGGSTDTQYF. The CDR3 DNA reads as TGTGCCAGCAACTCGGGGGGAAGCACAGATACGCAGTATTTT.

This clone was seen more than once but under ten times. The CDR3 sequence: CASGMDGNTEAFF. CDR3 DNA sequence: TGTGCTAGTGGTATGGACGGGAACACTGAAGCTTTCTTT. V and J are TRBV12-5 and TRBJ1-1; D remains ambiguous. Trimming cost V 5 bases and J 1 base, with 8 bases left between them. The CDR3 is 13 residues long. Germline V gives CDR1 LGHNT, CDR2 FRNRAP.

This clone was seen only a few times. The chain couples TRBV6-8 to TRBJ2-1; 9 nucleotides match TRBD2. V dropped 6 bases and J dropped 6; count of bases not matched to a gene: 12. The CDR3 is 16 residues long. Germline-derived CDR1 and CDR2 are MNHGY and SAAAGT. The CDR3 bases are TGTGCCAGCAGCGCAAGGGCAAGCGGGGGGACCAATGAGCAGTTCTTC. This gives the protein CASSARASGGTNEQFF.

The rearrangement uses TRBV6-8 and TRBJ2-2, with a possible D match to TRBD1 (5 bases). This CDR3 spans 14 amino acids. Germline CDR1 reads MNHGY; CDR2 reads SAAAGT. V was shortened by 7 bases and J by 4 bases, with 13 bases between the two germline ends. This CDR3 reads CASTRRAGTGELFF. CDR3 bases: TGTGCCAGCACCCGCAGGGCAGGCACCGGGGAGCTGTTTTTT.

V gene TRBV28 combines with J gene TRBJ2-5; D is perhaps TRBD1 or TRBD2 (5 bases each). This CDR3 region has 14 residues. Germline V CDR1 and CDR2: MDHEN, SYDVKM. Trimming removed 6 bases from V and 4 bases from J, with 15 bases in between. DNA for the CDR3: TGTGCCAGCAGCTCCACCGGGACGGTAGAGACCCAGTACTTC. This gives the protein CASSSTGTVETQYF. Full variable domain (rest looked up from reference TRBV28 and TRBJ2-5): DVKVTQSSRYLVKRTGEKVFLECVQDMDHENMFWYRQDPGLGLRLIYFSYDVKMKEKGDIPEGYSVSREKKERFSLILESASTNQTSMYLCASSSTGTVETQYFGPGTRLLVL.

This clone has only a few counts. V usage is TRBV1 and J usage is TRBJ1-3. TRBV1 is given as a pseudogene. This CDR3 spans 16 amino acids. The CDR3 bases are TGCGCCAGCAGCCTGATCAGTGGGAACTCTGGAAACACCATATATTTT. Translating gives CASSLISGNSGNTIYF.